The sequence of this TCR beta chain was determined in a study of T cells in localized non-small cell lung cancer. Per the germline V gene, CDR1 is GTSNPN and CDR2 is SVGIG (reference sequence). Trimming stripped 1 base from V and 5 bases from J, with 17 bases between. This CDR3 is 15 amino acids long. Assay: immunoSEQ multiplex PCR; the TCRdb copy retains only in-frame clones and omits some. The table has around 25,000 clones, 80% to 90% seen once. On this clone itself: Its target is unknown.

Findings and limits, study-wide: Measurement of T cell clonality placed uninvolved adjacent lung highest, above the level in tumor. A median of around 60 clones ranked among the top 100 in tumor appeared in adjacent lung.

This sample comprised peripheral blood, obtained before any cancer treatment. The chain has TRBV30 and TRBJ1-1; no clear D gene. The receptor was isolated from a female donor of 60 years or more with stage I lung adenocarcinoma. The CDR3: CAWSGSNVQQTEAFF. Written as DNA, the CDR3 is TGTGCCTGGAGTGGGTCAAACGTCCAGCAGACTGAAGCTTTCTTT. The full variable domain, rest sourced from reference TRBV30 and TRBJ1-1, is SQTIHQWPATLVQPVGSPLSLECTVEGTSNPNLYWYRQAAGRGLQLLFYSVGIGQISSEVPQNLSASRPQDRQFILSSKKLLLSDSGFYLCAWSGSNVQQTEAFFGQGTRLTVV.